This entry features one TCR beta chain sequence. Data came from immunoSEQ multiplex PCR; TCRdb stores just in-frame clones and leaves some out. The sample shows 140,000 to 150,000 clones, 85% to 90% of them seen only once. The data were obtained in a study of blood T cell repertoires in COVID-19. At the level of the study: Material from acute and convalescent COVID-19 was sourced from the United States, Italy and Spain.

Germline lookup yields CDR1 SGHTA and CDR2 FQGNSA. V was clipped by 5 bases and J by 4 bases; unmatched bases: 0. The CDR3 sequence is 13 residues long. The genes are TRBV7-2 and TRBJ2-5; 11 bases map to TRBD2. This clonotype was obtained from a man between 60 and 75 years old who had recovered from COVID-19. The sequenced sample consisted of PBMCs or T cells enriched from blood (not recorded which). The chain's CDR3 is CASSGLAGETQYF. In DNA, the CDR3 is TGTGCCAGCAGCGGACTAGCGGGAGAGACCCAGTACTTC.